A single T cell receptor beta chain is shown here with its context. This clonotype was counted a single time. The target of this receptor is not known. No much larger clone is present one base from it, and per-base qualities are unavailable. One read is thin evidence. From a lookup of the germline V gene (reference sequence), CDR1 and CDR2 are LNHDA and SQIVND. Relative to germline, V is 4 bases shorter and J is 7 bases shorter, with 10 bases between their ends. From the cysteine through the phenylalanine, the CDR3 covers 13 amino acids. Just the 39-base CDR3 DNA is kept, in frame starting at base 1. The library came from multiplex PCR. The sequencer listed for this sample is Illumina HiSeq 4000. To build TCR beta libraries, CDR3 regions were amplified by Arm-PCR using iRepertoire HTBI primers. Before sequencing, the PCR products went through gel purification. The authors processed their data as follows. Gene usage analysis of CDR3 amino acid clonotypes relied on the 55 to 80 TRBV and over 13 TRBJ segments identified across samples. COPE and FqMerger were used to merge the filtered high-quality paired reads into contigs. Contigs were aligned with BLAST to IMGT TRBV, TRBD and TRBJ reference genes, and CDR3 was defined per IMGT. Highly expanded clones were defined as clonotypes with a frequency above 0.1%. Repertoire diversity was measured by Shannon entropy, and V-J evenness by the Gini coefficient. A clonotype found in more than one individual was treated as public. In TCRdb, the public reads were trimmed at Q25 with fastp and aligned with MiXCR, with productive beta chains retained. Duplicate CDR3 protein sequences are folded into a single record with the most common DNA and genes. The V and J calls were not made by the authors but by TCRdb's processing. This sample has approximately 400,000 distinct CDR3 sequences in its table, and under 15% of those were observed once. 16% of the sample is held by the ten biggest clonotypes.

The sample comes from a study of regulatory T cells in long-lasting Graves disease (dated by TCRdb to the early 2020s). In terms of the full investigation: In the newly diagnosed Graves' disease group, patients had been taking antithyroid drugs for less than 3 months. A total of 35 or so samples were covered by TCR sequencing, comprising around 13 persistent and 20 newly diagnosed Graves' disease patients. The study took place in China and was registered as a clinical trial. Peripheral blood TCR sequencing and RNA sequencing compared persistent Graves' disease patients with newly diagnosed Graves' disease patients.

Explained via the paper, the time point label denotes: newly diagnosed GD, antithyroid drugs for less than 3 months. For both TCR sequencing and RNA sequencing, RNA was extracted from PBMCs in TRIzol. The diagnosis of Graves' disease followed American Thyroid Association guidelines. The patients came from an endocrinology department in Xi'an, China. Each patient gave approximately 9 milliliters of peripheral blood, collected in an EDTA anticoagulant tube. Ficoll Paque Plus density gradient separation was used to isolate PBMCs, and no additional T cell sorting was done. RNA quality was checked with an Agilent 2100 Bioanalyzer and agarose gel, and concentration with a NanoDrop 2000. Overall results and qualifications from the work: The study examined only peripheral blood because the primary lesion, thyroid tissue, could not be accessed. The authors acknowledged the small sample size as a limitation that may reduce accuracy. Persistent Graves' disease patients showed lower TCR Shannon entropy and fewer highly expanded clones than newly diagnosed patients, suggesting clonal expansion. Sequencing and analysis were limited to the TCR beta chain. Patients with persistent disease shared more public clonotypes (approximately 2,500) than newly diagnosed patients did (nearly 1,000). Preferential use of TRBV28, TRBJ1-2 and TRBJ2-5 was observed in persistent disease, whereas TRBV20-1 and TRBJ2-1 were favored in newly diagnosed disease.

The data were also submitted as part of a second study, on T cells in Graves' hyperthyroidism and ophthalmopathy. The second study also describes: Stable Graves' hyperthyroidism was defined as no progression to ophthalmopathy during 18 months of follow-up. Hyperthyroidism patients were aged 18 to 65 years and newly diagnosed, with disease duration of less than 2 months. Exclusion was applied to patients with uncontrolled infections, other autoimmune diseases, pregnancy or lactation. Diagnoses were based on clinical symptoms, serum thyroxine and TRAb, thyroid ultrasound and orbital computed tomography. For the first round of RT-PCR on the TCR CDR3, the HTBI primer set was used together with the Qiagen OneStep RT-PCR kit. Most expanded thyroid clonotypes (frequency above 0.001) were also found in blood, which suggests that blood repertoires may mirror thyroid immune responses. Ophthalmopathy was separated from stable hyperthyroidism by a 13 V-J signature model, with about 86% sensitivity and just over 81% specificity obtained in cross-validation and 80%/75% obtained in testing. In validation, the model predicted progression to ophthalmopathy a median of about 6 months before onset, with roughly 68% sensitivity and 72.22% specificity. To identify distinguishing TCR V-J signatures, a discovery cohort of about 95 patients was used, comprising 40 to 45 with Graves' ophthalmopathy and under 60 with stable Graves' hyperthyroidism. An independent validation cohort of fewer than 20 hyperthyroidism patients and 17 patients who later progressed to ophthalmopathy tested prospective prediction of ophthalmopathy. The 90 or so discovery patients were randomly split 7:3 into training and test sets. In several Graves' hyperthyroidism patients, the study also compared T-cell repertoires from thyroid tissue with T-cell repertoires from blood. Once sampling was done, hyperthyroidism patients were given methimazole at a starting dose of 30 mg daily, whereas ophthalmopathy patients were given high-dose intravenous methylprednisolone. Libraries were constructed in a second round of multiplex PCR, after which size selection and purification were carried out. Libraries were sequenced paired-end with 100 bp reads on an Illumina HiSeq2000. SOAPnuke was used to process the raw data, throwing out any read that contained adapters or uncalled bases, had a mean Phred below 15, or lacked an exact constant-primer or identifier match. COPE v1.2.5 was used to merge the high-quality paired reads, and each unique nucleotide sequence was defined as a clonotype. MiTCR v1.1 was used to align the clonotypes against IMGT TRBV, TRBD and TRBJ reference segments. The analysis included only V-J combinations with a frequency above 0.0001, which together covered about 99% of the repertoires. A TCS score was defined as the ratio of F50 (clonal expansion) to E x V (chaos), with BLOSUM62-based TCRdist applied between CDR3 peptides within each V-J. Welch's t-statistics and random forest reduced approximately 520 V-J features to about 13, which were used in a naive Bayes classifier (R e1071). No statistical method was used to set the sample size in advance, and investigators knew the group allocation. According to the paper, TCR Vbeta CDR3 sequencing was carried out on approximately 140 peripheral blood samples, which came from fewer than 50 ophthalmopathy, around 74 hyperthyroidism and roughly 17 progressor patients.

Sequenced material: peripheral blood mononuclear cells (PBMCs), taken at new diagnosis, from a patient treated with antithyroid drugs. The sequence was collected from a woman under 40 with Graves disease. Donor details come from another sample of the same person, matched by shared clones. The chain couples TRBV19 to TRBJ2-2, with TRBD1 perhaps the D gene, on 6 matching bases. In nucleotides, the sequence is TGTGCCAGTAGTAATCAGGGGATCGGGGAGCTGTTTTTT. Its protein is CASSNQGIGELFF.